The T cell receptor (beta chain) described here comes from a study of Graves' ophthalmopathy and Graves' hyperthyroidism. Study outcomes and limitations: Blood also harbored most expanded thyroid clonotypes above 0.001 frequency.

J gave up 0 bases and V 8 bases, and 4 bases lay outside the gene matches. Germline V gene data show CDR1 as MGHDK and CDR2 as SYGVNS. This CDR3 comprises 15 residues. PBMCs were isolated from a roughly 9.6 ml sample of fresh peripheral blood. On this clonotype: Its antigen is still unknown.

From RNA, the CDR3 regions of TCR beta chains were amplified and sequenced. HTBI primers were used in a first-round RT-PCR, which preceded a second-round multiplex PCR. TCRdb re-analysed the multiplex PCR reads in MiXCR, keeping a single row per CDR3 protein. The sample carries about 700,000 distinct CDR3 sequences, about 44% recorded once. This chain uses TRBV25-1 with TRBJ2-6; TRBD1 agrees at 7 bases. The clonotype was recovered from an adult man with Graves' ophthalmopathy. The sample was peripheral blood. CDR3 DNA: TGTGCCAGCGTTGAGGGGGCCTCTGGGGCCAACGTCCTGACTTTC. The encoded protein is CASVEGASGANVLTF.